Listed here are 10 T cell receptor beta chains from one sample, sequenced in a study of T cell responses to AZD1222 COVID-19 vaccine. Clones were read by immunoSEQ multiplex PCR, and TCRdb kept only the in-frame ones, dropping some. The sample lists tens of thousands of clones; about 89% were seen once. This sample comprised peripheral blood, obtained 28 days after the second AZD1222 dose. These receptors all stem from an adult who received the AZD1222 COVID-19 vaccine.

The genes are TRBV5-1 and TRBJ2-4; 8 positions match TRBD2. Germline V gene lookup returns CDR1 SGHRS and CDR2 YFSETQ. The CDR3 spans 15 residues. V shed 8 bases and J 6 bases; nucleotides not matched to a gene: 13. CDR3 DNA: TGCGCCAGAGCAGGCCAGCGGGGGCCGGGAAACATTCAGTACTTC. Translation gives CARAGQRGPGNIQYF.

The gene calls are TRBV25-1 and TRBJ1-2; D gene uncertain. The germline V gene has CDR1 MGHDK and CDR2 SYGVNS. The germline V and J ends were trimmed by 4 bases and 8 bases, with 11 bases remaining between them. The CDR3 covers 12 residues. DNA of the CDR3: TGTGCCAGCAGTGCCCGGGCAGAGGGCTACACCTTC. Translation: CASSARAEGYTF.

V is TRBV5-1 and J is TRBJ2-3; possible D gene TRBD1, 6 bases. The V end was cut by 2 bases, the J end by 2 bases, with 12 bases between. The CDR3 runs to 15 residues. CDR1 is SGHRS and CDR2 is YFSETQ in the germline V gene. The CDR3 loop reads CASSLGQIDTDTQYF. The CDR3, as DNA: TGCGCCAGCAGCTTAGGACAGATCGACACAGATACGCAGTATTTT.

The rearrangement uses TRBV3-1 (or the pseudogene TRBV3-2) and TRBJ1-6; TRBD1 agrees at 10 bases. Trimming cost V 0 bases and J 3 bases; bases outside gene matches: 2. This CDR3 spans 17 amino acids. Per germline, CDR1 LGHDT and CDR2 YNNKEL (reference sequence). The CDR3 DNA sequence: TGTGCCAGCAGCCAAGATTGGACAGGGGGCTATAATTCACCCCTCCACTTT. It encodes CASSQDWTGGYNSPLHF.

CDR3 sequence reads: CASSLQGLDEQFF. The CDR3 nucleotides read TGTGCCAGCAGCTTACAGGGGTTGGATGAGCAGTTCTTC. J is TRBJ2-1 and V is TRBV7-3, with a tentative D call TRBD1 (6 bases). The CDR3 covers 13 residues. V shed 2 bases and J shed 8 bases, with 10 bases lying between them. In germline, CDR1 is SGHTA, CDR2 FQGTGA.

The J gene is TRBJ2-1, the V gene TRBV7-7, with D perhaps TRBD2 (5 bases). This CDR3 region has 15 residues. Germline CDR1 reads SSHAT; CDR2 reads FNYEAQ (reference sequence). Trimming cost V 2 bases and J 0 bases, with 8 bases left between them. CDR3 region: CASSLSGSSYNEQFF. The CDR3 DNA sequence: TGTGCCAGCAGCTTATCGGGGTCCTCCTACAATGAGCAGTTCTTC.

The chain recombines TRBV24-1 with TRBJ2-1, with 9 bases that match TRBD1. This CDR3 has 15 amino acids. Trimming took 4 bases from V and 7 from J; bases not matched to a gene: 7. Germline V lookup: CDR1 KGHDR, CDR2 SFDVKD. The CDR3 DNA sequence: TGTGCCACCAGTGAACCAGGGACAGGGCGTAATGAGCAGTTCTTC. This codes for CATSEPGTGRNEQFF.

The rearrangement links TRBV11-2 to TRBJ2-7, with a possible D match to TRBD2 (5 bases). The CDR3 is 16 residues long. Germline V lookup: CDR1 SGHAT, CDR2 FQNNGV. Trimming stripped 0 bases from V and 6 bases from J, with 18 bases between. The chain's CDR3 is CASSLDRAEPPFEQYF. CDR3 sequence (DNA): TGTGCCAGCAGCTTAGATCGAGCGGAGCCACCCTTCGAGCAGTACTTC.

The rearrangement uses TRBV9 and TRBJ1-2, with TRBD1 as a possible D gene (6 bases). V lost 4 bases and J lost 5, with 18 bases in between. Germline V gene sequence: CDR1 SGDLS, CDR2 YYNGEE. The length of the CDR3 is 15 residues. DNA of the CDR3: TGTGCCAGCAGCAGAGAGGAGGGGGTTATTTATGGCTACACCTTC. This codes for CASSREEGVIYGYTF. Combining the CDR3 with reference TRBV9 and TRBJ1-2 gives the whole variable domain DSGVTQTPKHLITATGQRVTLRCSPRSGDLSVYWYQQSLDQGLQFLIQYYNGEERAKGNILERFSAQQFPDLHSELNLSSLELGDSALYFCASSREEGVIYGYTFGSGTRLTVV.

The V gene is TRBV30, the J gene TRBJ1-1, with 10 bases matching TRBD1. The CDR3 extends over 12 amino acids. Per the germline V gene, CDR1 is GTSNPN and CDR2 is SVGIG (reference sequence). The junction had 4 bases not matched to a gene; V was cut back by 8 bases and J by 4 bases. CDR3 residues: CAGDRGGTEAFF. The CDR3 DNA follows: TGTGCCGGGGACAGGGGTGGCACTGAAGCTTTCTTT. The full variable domain, completed using reference TRBV30 and TRBJ1-1, is SQTIHQWPATLVQPVGSPLSLECTVEGTSNPNLYWYRQAAGRGLQLLFYSVGIGQISSEVPQNLSASRPQDRQFILSSKKLLLSDSGFYLCAGDRGGTEAFFGQGTRLTVV.